The 21 T cell receptor beta chains reported below all come from one sample, sequenced in a study of T cells in Graves' hyperthyroidism and ophthalmopathy (dated by TCRdb to the late 2010s). The method was multiplex PCR. Data came from an Illumina HiSeq 2000. The TCR beta CDR3 regions were amplified from RNA transcripts. A first-round RT-PCR of the TCR CDR3 used the HTBI primer set with the Qiagen OneStep RT-PCR kit. The public reads were quality trimmed at Q25 with fastp and then assembled into clones with MiXCR by TCRdb, keeping productive beta chains. For every CDR3 protein sequence, its rows merge into one entry that carries the most common genes and DNA. A total of roughly 750,000 distinct CDR3 sequences appear in this sample, roughly 17% of them only once. In total, the top ten clones hold over 7.5% of the sample. Material for sequencing was blood. Receptor source: a man aged 18 to 30 with Graves' hyperthyroidism.

This clonotype was detected a few times. V gene TRBV5-6 combines with J gene TRBJ2-7; a possible D gene is TRBD1 (5 bases). This CDR3 is 14 amino acids long. The V and J ends lost 5 bases and 5 bases respectively, with 17 bases between them. The germline V gene encodes CDR1 SGHDT and CDR2 YYEEEE. Written as DNA, the CDR3 is TGTGCCAGCAGAGGGGCCGGCAGGATCCACGAGCAGTACTTC. Translation gives CASRGAGRIHEQYF.

The sample holds a few counts of this clonotype. This chain joins TRBV2 and TRBJ2-5, with D tentatively TRBD1 or TRBD2 (5 bases each). The germline V gene encodes CDR1 SNHLY and CDR2 FYNNEI. Trimming shortened V by 0 bases and J by 1 base, and 12 bases separated the two germline ends. The CDR3 length is 16 residues. In DNA, the CDR3 is TGTGCCAGCAGTGAAGCGCTTCCCGGGACCCAAGAGACCCAGTACTTC. Amino acids: CASSEALPGTQETQYF.

This clonotype turned up a few times. The rearrangement uses TRBV2 and TRBJ2-7, with 9 bases aligning to TRBD2. V was pared by 2 bases and J by 2 bases, with 4 bases of the junction left unmatched. Germline loops: CDR1 SNHLY, CDR2 FYNNEI. CDR3 length: 15 amino acids. The CDR3 loop reads CASSERREGPYEQYF. The CDR3 region has the DNA TGTGCCAGCAGTGAAAGGCGGGAGGGCCCCTACGAGCAGTACTTC.

This clonotype was counted only a few times. This sequence joins TRBV20-1 and TRBJ1-1; D gene unclear. There are 13 residues in the CDR3. The V end lost 6 bases, the J end lost 2 bases, and 13 bases lay between the germline ends. Germline V gives CDR1 DFQATT, CDR2 SNEGSKA (reference sequence). The CDR3 sequence: CSAKEGSNTEAFF. CDR3 DNA sequence: TGCAGTGCCAAAGAGGGAAGTAACACTGAAGCTTTCTTT.

The table lists this clonotype with a few counts. J is TRBJ2-7 and V is TRBV9; 10 bases match TRBD2. Germline values: CDR1 SGDLS, CDR2 YYNGEE. J lost 5 bases, V lost 4 bases, and 6 bases had no gene match. This CDR3 contains 14 residues. The CDR3 region is CASSSGLAVHEQYF. The CDR3 DNA follows: TGTGCCAGCAGCTCCGGACTAGCGGTCCACGAGCAGTACTTC.

V and J are TRBV7-9 and TRBJ2-3; no definite D call. Germline V lookup: CDR1 SEHNR, CDR2 FQNEAQ (reference sequence). The CDR3 consists of 17 residues. V was cut by 1 base and J by 3 bases, with 17 bases left in between. CDR3 loop: CASSLGARPRDTDTQYF. DNA of the CDR3: TGTGCCAGCAGCTTAGGGGCCCGCCCGAGAGATACAGATACGCAGTATTTT.

This rearrangement joins TRBV7-2 to TRBJ2-1; possibly TRBD1 for D (5 bases). Germline values: CDR1 SGHTA, CDR2 FQGNSA. The length of the CDR3 is 15 residues. V was trimmed by 0 bases and J by 4 bases, leaving 10 bases between them. For the CDR3, the DNA is TGTGCCAGCAGCTTAGCTCAGGGAAGATACAATGAGCAGTTCTTC. This translates into CASSLAQGRYNEQFF. Combining the CDR3 with reference TRBV7-2 and TRBJ2-1 gives the whole variable domain GAGVSQSPSNKVTEKGKDVELRCDPISGHTALYWYRQSLGQGLEFLIYFQGNSAPDKSGLPSDRFSAERTGGSVSTLTIQRTQQEDSAVYLCASSLAQGRYNEQFFGPGTRLTVL.

Ten or more counts support this clonotype. The CDR3 spells CASSSESGQIEAFF. The CDR3 DNA follows: TGTGCCAGCAGTTCCGAATCGGGACAGATTGAAGCTTTCTTT. The rearrangement uses TRBV6-5 and TRBJ1-1; 7 bases are a match to TRBD1. V lost 4 bases, J lost 7 bases, and 9 bases stayed unmatched. There are 14 residues in the CDR3. The germline V gene encodes CDR1 MNHEY and CDR2 SVGAGI.

In this sample, this clonotype turned up many times. This chain uses TRBV30 with TRBJ2-7; D may match TRBD1 or TRBD2 (6 bases each). Trimming pared 5 bases from V and 3 bases from J, leaving 17 bases between. Germline-derived CDR1 and CDR2 are GTSNPN and SVGIG (reference sequence). The CDR3 is 14 amino acids. The CDR3 loop is CAWGQGGTLYEQYF. CDR3 bases: TGTGCCTGGGGGCAGGGCGGGACACTCTACGAGCAGTACTTC.

The rearrangement links TRBV29-1 to TRBJ1-1; D not resolved. Germline V gene lookup returns CDR1 SQVTM and CDR2 ANQGSEA. CDR3 length: 13 residues. Trimming pared 2 bases from V and 4 bases from J, leaving 11 bases between. The CDR3 coding sequence is TGCAGCGTTGAACGGGCTCCCAGCACTGAAGCTTTCTTT. The encoded protein is CSVERAPSTEAFF.

This clonotype was recorded a few times. The chain links TRBV18 to TRBJ2-1; D is unclear. Deletions cut 2 bases from V and 7 bases from J, with 12 bases between. This CDR3 is built from 14 residues. Germline CDR1 and CDR2: KGHSH and LQKENI. CDR3 sequence (DNA): TGTGCCAGCTCACCAAGACTCGATACGAATGAGCAGTTCTTC. This sequence encodes CASSPRLDTNEQFF. The full variable domain, completed using reference TRBV18 and TRBJ2-1, is NAGVMQNPRHLVRRRGQEARLRCSPMKGHSHVYWYRQLPEEGLKFMVYLQKENIIDESGMPKERFSAEFPKEGPSILRIQQVVRGDSAAYFCASSPRLDTNEQFFGPGTRLTVL.

The chain carries TRBV7-3 and TRBJ2-1, with TRBD2 matching over 8 bases. Germline values: CDR1 SGHTA, CDR2 FQGTGA. CDR3 length: 17 amino acids. V shed 5 bases, J shed 4 bases, and the junction held 13 bases outside the gene matches. The CDR3: CASSPGLAPSIYNEQFF. CDR3 in DNA: TGTGCCAGCAGCCCTGGACTAGCTCCGTCCATTTACAATGAGCAGTTCTTC.

This rearrangement joins TRBV7-6 to TRBJ2-2; D is ambiguous. The CDR3 has 15 residues. Between the trimmed V and J ends, which lost 3 bases and 6 bases, there was a span of 14 bases. Per the germline V gene, CDR1 is SGHVS and CDR2 is FNYEAQ. The CDR3 DNA reads as TGTGCCAGCAGCTTCACGATCGATGGGTCCGGGGAGCTGTTTTTT. Translation: CASSFTIDGSGELFF.

This clonotype was recorded at least ten times. The chain uses TRBV2 and TRBJ2-3; D not certain. Looked up from germline, CDR1 is SNHLY and CDR2 is FYNNEI. Trimming pared 1 base from V and 1 base from J, leaving 12 bases between. This CDR3 has 16 residues. The CDR3 sequence: CASSEGPGQRTDTQYF. In DNA form, the CDR3 reads TGTGCCAGCAGTGAAGGCCCGGGTCAACGCACAGATACGCAGTATTTT.

There are many counts of this clonotype. The CDR3, as DNA: TGTGCCAGCAGTCCGCAAATAGCGAATGAGCAGTTCTTC. Its translation is CASSPQIANEQFF. This chain connects TRBV12-3 or TRBV12-4 to TRBJ2-1; D possibly corresponds to TRBD2 (5 bases). Trimming removed 5 bases at V and 7 bases at J, with 12 bases between. The CDR3 is 13 amino acids.

With respect to this clonotype: This could be a read error, since a much larger clone is one nucleotide away. The V and J genes are TRBV6-1 and TRBJ2-7; no clear D gene. Trimming stripped 0 bases from V and 0 bases from J, with 6 bases between. Germline CDR1 MNHNS, CDR2 SASEGT. This CDR3 is 14 amino acids long. CDR3 amino acids: CASSEAHSSYEQYF. The CDR3 DNA reads TGTGCCAGCAGTGAAGCACATAGCTCCTACGAGCAGTACTTC.

As for this clonotype: An end of the junction does not agree with germline; a read error may underlie this. The gene calls are TRBV7-8 and TRBJ2-3, with D maybe TRBD1 (5 bases). CDR3 length equals 14 residues. Per germline, CDR1 SGHVS and CDR2 FQNEAQ. The CDR3 is CASSSRSLTDTRYF. The CDR3 DNA reads as TGTGCCAGCAGCTCCAGAAGTCTGACAGATACGCGGTATTTT.

A few counts support this clonotype. CDR3 sequence (DNA): TGTGCCAGCAGGGACATGGGGGTCTGGGAGACCCAGTACTTC. Translation: CASRDMGVWETQYF. The genes are TRBV28 and TRBJ2-5; possibly TRBD1 or TRBD2 for D (5 bases each). Between the trimmed V and J ends, which lost 6 bases and 5 bases, there was a span of 16 bases. Per the germline V gene, CDR1 is MDHEN and CDR2 is SYDVKM. The CDR3 contains 14 residues.

The chain uses TRBV24-1 and TRBJ2-1; the D is unclear. The V gene's germline CDR1 is KGHDR and CDR2 SFDVKD. CDR3 length: 13 amino acids. Trimming shortened V by 3 bases and J by 4 bases, and 6 bases separated the two germline ends. Here the CDR3 reads CATSDAGYNEQFF. The CDR3 DNA sequence: TGTGCCACCAGTGATGCAGGTTACAATGAGCAGTTCTTC.

The sample holds many counts of this clonotype. The chain couples TRBV2 to TRBJ1-5; tentative D call: TRBD1 (5 bases). This CDR3 is built from 15 residues. Between the trimmed V and J ends, which lost 4 bases and 2 bases, there was a span of 12 bases. CDR1 and CDR2 (germline): SNHLY, FYNNEI. The CDR3 region has the DNA TGTGCCAGCAGTGCTTCAGGGTTCGGCAATCAGCCCCAGCATTTT. This encodes CASSASGFGNQPQHF.

The table lists this clonotype with a count of one. V and J are TRBV6-1 and TRBJ2-3, with a possible D match to TRBD1 (6 bases). The germline V and J ends were trimmed by 5 bases and 3 bases, with 15 bases remaining between them. This CDR3 comprises 15 residues. Germline V lookup: CDR1 MNHNS, CDR2 SASEGT. In DNA, the CDR3 is TGTGCCAGCAGTCTTGTTGAGGGGGTTACAGATACGCAGTATTTT. It codes for CASSLVEGVTDTQYF.